The text below deals with one T cell receptor beta chain. Antigen specificity is unknown. This entry is derived from a study of beta chain features in type 1 diabetes. Study results and caveats: The cDNA sequencing approach could over-represent high-TCR-expressing cells. Still unanswered here is whether HLA type influences TCRB rearrangement. TCRB CDR3s were moderately but significantly shorter in Type 1 diabetes patients in all four CD4+ subsets.

As every portion of the isolated RNA was reverse transcribed, the sequencing read expressed TCRB transcripts. Each sample of naive, central memory or regulatory T cells had, on average, about 3.57 million reads. The table came from immunoSEQ multiplex PCR; TCRdb's copy has only in-frame clones and leaves some out. Of about 160,000 clones in the sample, around 63% were seen once. Trimming left V 0 bases short and J 2 bases short, with 14 bases between. CDR1 and CDR2 from the germline V gene are LGHNA and YSLEER. This CDR3 comprises 16 residues. It was one heparinised blood draw, averaging about 110 mL, that each donor gave.

This clonotype was obtained from a man aged 25-45 years with type 1 diabetes. The source material was naive CD4+ T cells from blood. This chain connects TRBV4-3 to TRBJ2-7, with D possibly TRBD2 on 6 matching bases. CDR3 in amino acids: CASSQDLGGAAYEQYF. The CDR3 nucleotides read TGCGCCAGCAGCCAAGATTTGGGGGGTGCGGCCTACGAGCAGTACTTC.